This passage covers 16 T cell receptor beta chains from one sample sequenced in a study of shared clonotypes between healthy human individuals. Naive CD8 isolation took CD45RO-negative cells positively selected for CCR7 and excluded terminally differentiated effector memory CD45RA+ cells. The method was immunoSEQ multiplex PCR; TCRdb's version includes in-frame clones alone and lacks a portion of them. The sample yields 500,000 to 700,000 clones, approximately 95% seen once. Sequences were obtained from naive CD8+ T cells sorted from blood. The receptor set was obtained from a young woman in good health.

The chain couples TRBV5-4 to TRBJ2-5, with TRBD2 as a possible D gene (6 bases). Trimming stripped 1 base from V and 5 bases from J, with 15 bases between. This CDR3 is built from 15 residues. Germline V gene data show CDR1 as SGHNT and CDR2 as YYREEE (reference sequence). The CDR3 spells CASSLMGGNLETQYF. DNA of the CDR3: TGTGCCAGCAGCTTGATGGGCGGGAATTTGGAGACCCAGTACTTC.

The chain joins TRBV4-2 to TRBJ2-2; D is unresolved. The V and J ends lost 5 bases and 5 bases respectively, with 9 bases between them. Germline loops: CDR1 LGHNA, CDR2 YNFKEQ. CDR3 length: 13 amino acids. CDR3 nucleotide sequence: TGTGCCAGCAGCTTGGGGTTGACCGGGGAGCTGTTTTTT. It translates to CASSLGLTGELFF.

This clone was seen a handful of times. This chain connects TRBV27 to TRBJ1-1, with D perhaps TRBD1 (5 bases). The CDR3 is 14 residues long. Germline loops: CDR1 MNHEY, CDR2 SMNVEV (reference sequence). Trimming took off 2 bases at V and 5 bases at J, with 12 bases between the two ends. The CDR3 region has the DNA TGTGCCAGCAGTTTACAGGGTAGGATTACTGAAGCTTTCTTT. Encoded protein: CASSLQGRITEAFF.

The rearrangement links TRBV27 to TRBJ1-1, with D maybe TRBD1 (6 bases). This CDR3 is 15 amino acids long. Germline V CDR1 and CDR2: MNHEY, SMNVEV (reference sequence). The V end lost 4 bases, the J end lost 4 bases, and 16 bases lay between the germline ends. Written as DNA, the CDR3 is TGTGCCAGCAGTTGGGGTACGGGGGCCAGCACTGAAGCTTTCTTT. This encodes CASSWGTGASTEAFF.

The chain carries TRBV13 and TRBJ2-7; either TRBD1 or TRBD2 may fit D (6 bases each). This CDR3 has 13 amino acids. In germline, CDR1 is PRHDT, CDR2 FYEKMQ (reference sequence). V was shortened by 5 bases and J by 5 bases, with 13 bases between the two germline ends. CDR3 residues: CASSPEGGNEQYF. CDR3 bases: TGTGCCAGCAGCCCCGAGGGGGGCAACGAGCAGTACTTC.

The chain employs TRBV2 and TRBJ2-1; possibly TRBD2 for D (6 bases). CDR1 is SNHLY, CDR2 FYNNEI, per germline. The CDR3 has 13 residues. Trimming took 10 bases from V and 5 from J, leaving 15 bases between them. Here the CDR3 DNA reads TGTGCCATGGGACTTCACTCGAACAATGAGCAGTTCTTC. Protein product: CAMGLHSNNEQFF.

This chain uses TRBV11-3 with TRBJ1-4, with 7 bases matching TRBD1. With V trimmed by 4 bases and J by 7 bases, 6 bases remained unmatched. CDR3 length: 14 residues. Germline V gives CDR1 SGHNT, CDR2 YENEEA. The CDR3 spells CASSSGTVGEKLFF. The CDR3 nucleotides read TGTGCCAGCAGCTCCGGGACAGTGGGTGAAAAACTGTTTTTT.

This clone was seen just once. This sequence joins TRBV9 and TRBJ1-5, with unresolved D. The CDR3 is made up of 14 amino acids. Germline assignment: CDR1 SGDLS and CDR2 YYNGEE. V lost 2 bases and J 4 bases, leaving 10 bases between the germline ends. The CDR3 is CASSVGGPNQPQHF. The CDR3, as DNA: TGTGCCAGCAGCGTTGGTGGTCCGAATCAGCCCCAGCATTTT.

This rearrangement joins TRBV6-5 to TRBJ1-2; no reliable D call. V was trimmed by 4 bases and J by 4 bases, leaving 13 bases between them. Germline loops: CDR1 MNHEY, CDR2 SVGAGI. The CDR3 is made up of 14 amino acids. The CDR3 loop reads CASSLNLGGYGYTF. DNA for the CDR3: TGTGCCAGCAGTTTGAACTTGGGCGGCTATGGCTACACCTTC.

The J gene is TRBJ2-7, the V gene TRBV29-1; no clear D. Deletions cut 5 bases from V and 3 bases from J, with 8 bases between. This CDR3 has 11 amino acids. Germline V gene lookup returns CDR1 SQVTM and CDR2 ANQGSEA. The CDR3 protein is CSVLVSYEQYF. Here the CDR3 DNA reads TGCAGCGTTTTAGTCAGCTACGAGCAGTACTTC.

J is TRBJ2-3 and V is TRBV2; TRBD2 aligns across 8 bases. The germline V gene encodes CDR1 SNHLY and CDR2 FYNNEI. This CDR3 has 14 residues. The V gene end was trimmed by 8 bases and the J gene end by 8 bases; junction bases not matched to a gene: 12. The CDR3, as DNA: TGTGCCAGCGACGACGGGGGGGCGCTCATTACGCAGTATTTT. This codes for CASDDGGALITQYF.

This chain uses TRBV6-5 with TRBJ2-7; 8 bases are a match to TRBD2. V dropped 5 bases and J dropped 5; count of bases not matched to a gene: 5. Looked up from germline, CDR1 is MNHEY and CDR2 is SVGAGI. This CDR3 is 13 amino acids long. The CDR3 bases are TGTGCCAGCAGTATCTTTAGCGGGGACGAGCAGTACTTC. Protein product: CASSIFSGDEQYF.

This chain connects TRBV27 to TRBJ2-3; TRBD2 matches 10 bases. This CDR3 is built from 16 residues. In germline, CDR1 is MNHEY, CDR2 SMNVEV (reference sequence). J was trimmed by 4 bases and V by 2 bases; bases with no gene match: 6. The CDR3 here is CASSLGSSGSSDTQYF. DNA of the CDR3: TGTGCCAGCAGTTTAGGCTCTAGCGGGAGTTCAGATACGCAGTATTTT.

The CDR3 nucleotides are TGTGCCAGCAGTGAAGCAATCGTTGAAGCTTTCTTT. This translates into CASSEAIVEAFF. The chain combines TRBV6-1 with TRBJ1-1; D is unclear. This CDR3 has 12 residues. Trimming shortened V by 0 bases and J by 7 bases, and 6 bases separated the two germline ends. The germline V gene encodes CDR1 MNHNS and CDR2 SASEGT.

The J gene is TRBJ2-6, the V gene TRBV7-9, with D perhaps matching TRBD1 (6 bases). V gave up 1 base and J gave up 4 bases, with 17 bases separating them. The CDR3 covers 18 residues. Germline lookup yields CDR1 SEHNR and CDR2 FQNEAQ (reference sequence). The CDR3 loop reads CASSLGSDSSPGANVLTF. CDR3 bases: TGTGCCAGCAGCTTAGGTTCGGACAGCTCCCCCGGGGCCAACGTCCTGACTTTC.

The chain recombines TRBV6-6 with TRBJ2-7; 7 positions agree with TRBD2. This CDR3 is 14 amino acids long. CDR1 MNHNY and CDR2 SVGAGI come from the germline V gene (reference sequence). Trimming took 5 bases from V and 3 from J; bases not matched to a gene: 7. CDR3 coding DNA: TGTGCCAGCAGTCCCCGGGACTACTACTACGAGCAGTACTTC. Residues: CASSPRDYYYEQYF.